A single sample is the source of the 15 T cell receptor beta chains below, sequenced in a study of shared clonotypes between healthy human individuals (dated by TCRdb to 2020 to 2021). The receptor library was made with the immunoSEQ multiplex PCR assay. Imported from immuneACCESS, the table was reduced by TCRdb to in-frame sequences with V and J called. These copies leave out some clones; in studies compared against another copy, an unresolved V gene accounts for under half, and the cause of the remainder is not known. In this sample the table shows about 1.4 million clones, around 97% of which occur a single time. The ten largest clones take up approximately 1.1% of the sample. The sample comprised naive CD4+ T cells sorted from blood. The meaning of the sample's cell subset or site label: CD45RA+ positively selected. The receptors come from a man aged 25 to 45 in good health.

The gene calls are TRBV11-3 and TRBJ2-1, with 10 bases that match TRBD2. Germline V lookup: CDR1 SGHNT, CDR2 YENEEA. This CDR3 has 14 amino acids. Losses at the gene ends were 8 bases for V and 4 bases for J; bases not matched to a gene: 5. In DNA form, the CDR3 reads TGTGCCAGCTCCCTAGCGGGGGTTTACAATGAGCAGTTCTTC. This translates into CASSLAGVYNEQFF. Using reference TRBV11-3 and TRBJ2-1 for the parts outside the CDR3, the full variable domain is EAGVVQSPRYKIIEKKQPVAFWCNPISGHNTLYWYLQNLGQGPELLIRYENEEAVDDSQLPKDRFSAERLKGVDSTLKIQPAELGDSAVYLCASSLAGVYNEQFFGPGTRLTVL.

As to this clone: Other DNA sequences of this sample code for an identical CDR3. This sequence joins TRBV11-2 and TRBJ2-7, with D perhaps TRBD2 (7 bases). The CDR3 totals 13 residues. Germline values: CDR1 SGHAT, CDR2 FQNNGV. Trimming stripped 1 base from V and 6 bases from J, with 10 bases between. The CDR3 sequence: CASSLAGGGEQYF. DNA of the CDR3: TGTGCCAGCAGCTTAGCGGGGGGCGGCGAGCAGTACTTC.

The chain joins TRBV5-4 to TRBJ2-1, with TRBD2 matching 9 bases. Losses at the gene ends were 8 bases for V and 6 bases for J; bases not matched to a gene: 12. Germline loops: CDR1 SGHNT, CDR2 YYREEE (reference sequence). This CDR3 contains 15 residues. The CDR3 DNA follows: TGTGCCAGTACGTCCCTAGCGGGACTTCGCAATGAGCAGTTCTTC. It yields the protein CASTSLAGLRNEQFF. Combining the CDR3 with reference TRBV5-4 and TRBJ2-1 gives the whole variable domain ETGVTQSPTHLIKTRGQQVTLRCSSQSGHNTVSWYQQALGQGPQFIFQYYREEENGRGNFPPRFSGLQFPNYSSELNVNALELDDSALYLCASTSLAGLRNEQFFGPGTRLTVL.

V is TRBV10-3 and J is TRBJ2-7, with 15 positions matching TRBD2. Germline V gives CDR1 ENHRY, CDR2 SYGVKD. CDR3 length: 16 amino acids. V was clipped by 3 bases and J by 3 bases; unmatched bases: 3. The CDR3 sequence is CAISDLGLAGGYEQYF. CDR3 in DNA: TGTGCCATCAGTGACCTGGGACTAGCGGGAGGCTACGAGCAGTACTTC.

The gene calls are TRBV7-3 and TRBJ2-3, with 9 positions matching TRBD1. Trimming removed 2 bases from V and 5 bases from J; junction bases left unmatched: 5. CDR1 SGHTA and CDR2 FQGTGA come from the germline V gene. The CDR3 has 15 residues. CDR3 loop: CASSLGDRVIDTQYF. The CDR3 region has the DNA TGTGCCAGCAGCTTAGGGGACAGGGTCATAGATACGCAGTATTTT. The full variable domain, its missing parts supplied by reference TRBV7-3 and TRBJ2-3, is GAGVSQTPSNKVTEKGKYVELRCDPISGHTALYWYRQSLGQGPEFLIYFQGTGAADDSGLPNDRFFAVRPEGSVSTLKIQRTERGDSAVYLCASSLGDRVIDTQYFGPGTRLTVL.

The chain combines TRBV4-3 with TRBJ1-2; 9 bases agree with TRBD1. V shed 2 bases and J 2 bases; nucleotides not matched to a gene: 3. The CDR3 has 15 amino acids. Per the germline V gene, CDR1 is LGHNA and CDR2 is YSLEER. The CDR3 nucleotides read TGCGCCAGCAGCCAATCGACAGGGGGAAACTATGGCTACACCTTC. It is translated as CASSQSTGGNYGYTF.

The rearrangement links TRBV30 to TRBJ2-2; TRBD1 matches 8 bases. Germline V lookup: CDR1 GTSNPN, CDR2 SVGIG (reference sequence). V lost 3 bases, J lost 7 bases, and 16 bases stayed unmatched. The CDR3 runs 17 residues. The CDR3, as DNA: TGTGCCTGGAGCCGGGACAGGCTTTCCGAGGGTATCGGGGAGCTGTTTTTT. Encoded protein: CAWSRDRLSEGIGELFF.

This sequence joins TRBV6-6 and TRBJ1-3; no definite D call. CDR1 and CDR2 from the germline V gene are MNHNY and SVGAGI (reference sequence). This CDR3 contains 14 residues. Trimming left V 2 bases short and J 0 bases short, with 5 bases between. The CDR3 DNA sequence: TGTGCCAGCAGTTACGGCAACTCTGGAAACACCATATATTTT. As protein: CASSYGNSGNTIYF.

J is TRBJ1-3 and V is TRBV28; D not resolved. The CDR3 has 13 residues. CDR1 MDHEN and CDR2 SYDVKM come from the germline V gene. V was shortened by 7 bases and J by 8 bases, with 15 bases between the two germline ends. The CDR3: CASTNVLGYTIYF. Here the CDR3 DNA reads TGTGCCAGCACCAACGTTCTCGGATACACCATATATTTT.

The chain is built from TRBV2 and TRBJ2-1; the D is unclear. Germline CDR1 SNHLY, CDR2 FYNNEI. V was cut by 5 bases and J by 0 bases, with 11 bases left in between. The CDR3 is made up of 15 amino acids. The CDR3 DNA reads TGTGCCAGCAGTCAACGCCCAAGCTCCTACAATGAGCAGTTCTTC. Amino acids: CASSQRPSSYNEQFF.

The chain is built from TRBV11-2 and TRBJ2-1, with 8 bases that match TRBD2. CDR1 is SGHAT, CDR2 FQNNGV, per germline. CDR3 length: 17 residues. Unmatched junction bases numbered 14, after V lost 3 bases and J lost 7 bases. The CDR3 DNA reads as TGTGCCAGCAGCTTTGGTCTTGCGGGAGGCCTTATTAATGAGCAGTTCTTC. It specifies CASSFGLAGGLINEQFF.

This clone was found once. The V call is TRBV6-1, the J call TRBJ2-7; tentatively, D is TRBD1 (6 bases). Germline V gives CDR1 MNHNS, CDR2 SASEGT. This CDR3 is built from 12 residues. The V gene lost 6 bases and the J gene lost 1 base, with 7 bases spanning the gap. CDR3 loop: CASSDRSYEQYF. CDR3 DNA sequence: TGTGCCAGCAGCGACAGGTCCTACGAGCAGTACTTC.

As regards this clone: In the same sample, other DNA sequences code for this CDR3. CDR3 amino acids: CASSLQGPYEQYF. The CDR3 DNA follows: TGTGCCAGCAGCCTCCAGGGTCCCTACGAGCAGTACTTC. The J gene is TRBJ2-7, the V gene TRBV5-5, with a tentative D call TRBD1 (5 bases). The CDR3 loop spans 13 amino acids. CDR1 SGHKS and CDR2 YYEKEE come from the germline V gene (reference sequence). V was clipped by 4 bases and J by 2 bases, with 10 bases between them. The full variable domain, in which reference TRBV5-5 and TRBJ2-7 provide the parts outside the CDR3, is DAGVTQSPTHLIKTRGQQVTLRCSPISGHKSVSWYQQVLGQGPQFIFQYYEKEERGRGNFPDRFSARQFPNYSSELNVNALLLGDSALYLCASSLQGPYEQYFGPGTRLTVT.

The chain uses TRBV4-1 and TRBJ2-1, with TRBD2 matching 7 bases. V lost 0 bases, J lost 8 bases, and 10 bases stayed unmatched. The CDR3 runs to 16 residues. Germline CDR1 MGHRA, CDR2 YSYEKL. The chain's CDR3 is CASSQDEGGSVYEQFF. CDR3 nucleotide sequence: TGCGCCAGCAGCCAAGACGAGGGCGGGAGTGTCTATGAGCAGTTCTTC.

This sequence joins TRBV5-1 and TRBJ1-1; a weak D match, TRBD1 (6 bases). The CDR3 covers 14 residues. Trimming removed 7 bases from V and 0 bases from J, with 13 bases in between. In germline, CDR1 is SGHRS, CDR2 YFSETQ. The CDR3 bases are TGCGCCAGCGGTAACGGGGGCGTGAACACTGAAGCTTTCTTT. Its protein is CASGNGGVNTEAFF.